These 14 T cell receptor beta chains came from one sample sequenced in a study of T cells in Graves' hyperthyroidism and ophthalmopathy. It was RNA transcripts that yielded the amplified TCR beta CDR3 regions. The primer set for the first-round RT-PCR of the TCR CDR3 was HTBI. Each CDR3 protein gets one entry after TCRdb re-called the multiplex PCR reads with MiXCR. The sample carries 500,000 to 750,000 distinct CDR3 sequences, 14% recorded once. The sample taken for sequencing was blood. The origin of the receptors is a woman between 18 and 30 years old with Graves' ophthalmopathy.

The V call is TRBV20-1, the J call TRBJ2-7; D might be TRBD1 or TRBD2, each matching 6 bases. V gave up 6 bases and J gave up 5 bases, with 14 bases separating them. CDR3 size: 12 residues. In germline, CDR1 is DFQATT, CDR2 SNEGSKA (reference sequence). CDR3 residues: CSAEGGLDEQYF. The DNA of the CDR3 is TGCAGTGCCGAAGGGGGGTTGGACGAGCAGTACTTC.

The V and J genes are TRBV5-1 and TRBJ2-2; 9 bases align to TRBD2. Germline V CDR1 and CDR2: SGHRS, YFSETQ. This CDR3 comprises 18 residues. Trimming took 3 bases from V and 1 from J; bases not matched to a gene: 10. The CDR3 reads CASSSTIAGVENTGELFF. CDR3 sequence (DNA): TGCGCCAGCAGCTCAACCATAGCGGGAGTCGAGAACACCGGGGAGCTGTTTTTT.

The chain couples TRBV5-1 to TRBJ2-5; the D gene is possibly TRBD2 (5 bases). V was shortened by 0 bases and J by 2 bases, with 14 bases between the two germline ends. The V gene's germline CDR1 is SGHRS and CDR2 YFSETQ. The CDR3 extends over 16 amino acids. CDR3 bases: TGCGCCAGCAGCTTGGGAGTTGGGCGGGCACAAGAGACCCAGTACTTC. Encoded protein: CASSLGVGRAQETQYF.

This clonotype was counted once. This rearrangement joins TRBV7-2 to TRBJ1-5; tentative D call: TRBD1 (6 bases). The V and J ends lost 5 bases and 10 bases respectively, with 27 bases between them. The germline CDR1 and CDR2 sequences are SGHTA and FQGNSA. This CDR3 region has 17 residues. CDR3 nucleotides: TGTGCCAGCAGCCCTTGGCCCGCCGGGACAAGGGTACTTCCCCAGCATTTT. Translating gives CASSPWPAGTRVLPQHF.

This clonotype was seen only a few times. V and J are TRBV30 and TRBJ1-5; unclear D gene. This CDR3 is 12 amino acids long. Trimming took off 2 bases at V and 7 bases at J, with 9 bases between the two ends. Per the germline V gene, CDR1 is GTSNPN and CDR2 is SVGIG (reference sequence). CDR3 sequence (DNA): TGTGCCTGGAGTCCTAGTGGACAGCCCCAGCATTTT. This gives the protein CAWSPSGQPQHF.

This clonotype has at least ten counts. The chain uses TRBV27 and TRBJ2-4, with TRBD1 identical over 7 bases. With V trimmed by 6 bases and J by 8 bases, 7 bases remained unmatched. The CDR3 spans 13 residues. Germline CDR1 reads MNHEY; CDR2 reads SMNVEV (reference sequence). CDR3 region: CASSRQGGDIQYF. CDR3 bases: TGTGCCAGCAGCCGACAGGGTGGGGACATTCAGTACTTC.

The chain carries TRBV29-1 and TRBJ2-1; D is possibly TRBD2 (6 bases). Germline CDR1 is SQVTM and CDR2 is ANQGSEA. The CDR3 is made up of 14 amino acids. The V end lost 0 bases, the J end lost 7 bases, and 13 bases lay between the germline ends. The CDR3 nucleotides read TGCAGCGTTGAAGATCCGGGAGTTGGGAATGAGCAGTTCTTC. It specifies CSVEDPGVGNEQFF.

As concerns this clonotype: An end of the junction does not agree with germline; a read error may underlie this. The chain carries TRBV29-1 and TRBJ2-7; 7 nucleotides match TRBD1. The CDR3 runs to 15 residues. Looked up from germline, CDR1 is SQVTM and CDR2 is ANQGSEA. This CDR3 is CSVVGGQVTPYEQHF. CDR3 bases: TGCAGCGTCGTCGGAGGACAGGTAACACCCTACGAGCAGCACTTC.

This clonotype was counted at least ten times. This chain joins TRBV3-1 and TRBJ1-1; D is uncertain. Trimming shortened V by 4 bases and J by 3 bases, and 9 bases separated the two germline ends. The germline CDR1 and CDR2 sequences are LGHDT and YNNKEL (reference sequence). This CDR3 comprises 13 residues. The CDR3 coding sequence is TGTGCCAGCAGCCCTCCGGGGTACACTGAAGCTTTCTTT. Translated, it gives CASSPPGYTEAFF.

This clonotype appeared many times. The chain links TRBV12-3 or TRBV12-4 to TRBJ2-7; a possible D gene is TRBD1 (6 bases). Trimming left V 3 bases short and J 2 bases short, with 17 bases between. This CDR3 is 16 amino acids long. The CDR3 DNA sequence: TGTGCCAGCAGTTTCACAGGGTTCCCTGTCCCCTACGAGCAGTACTTC. This gives the protein CASSFTGFPVPYEQYF.

This clonotype was counted many times. The V gene is TRBV27, the J gene TRBJ2-1; D gene unclear. This CDR3 has 15 amino acids. CDR1 is MNHEY, CDR2 SMNVEV, per germline (reference sequence). With 8 bases removed from V and 0 bases from J, the gap between germline ends came to 14 bases. CDR3 region: CASSSSPRSYNEQFF. Written as DNA, the CDR3 is TGTGCCAGCTCCTCCTCGCCGCGCTCCTACAATGAGCAGTTCTTC.

This clonotype appeared many times. The V and J genes are TRBV20-1 and TRBJ2-1; D possibly corresponds to TRBD2 (6 bases). Germline V gene sequence: CDR1 DFQATT, CDR2 SNEGSKA (reference sequence). V lost 4 bases and J 3 bases, leaving 19 bases between the germline ends. This CDR3 has 16 residues. CDR3 in DNA: TGCAGTGCTATTGGGGGAGGAAGATCAAGCTACAATGAGCAGTTCTTC. Its protein product is CSAIGGGRSSYNEQFF.

This clonotype was recorded at least ten times. This sequence joins TRBV12-3 or TRBV12-4 and TRBJ2-3; tentative D call: TRBD2 (6 bases). Trimming shortened V by 2 bases and J by 4 bases, and 10 bases separated the two germline ends. This CDR3 spans 14 amino acids. CDR3 sequence (DNA): TGTGCCAGCAGTTTAAGTGGGGGGTCAGATACGCAGTATTTT. Its protein product is CASSLSGGSDTQYF.

Many counts were recorded for this clonotype. The chain has TRBV12-3 or TRBV12-4 and TRBJ2-7, with unresolved D. This CDR3 contains 14 residues. The ends were cut back, 1 base at V and 3 bases at J, with 10 bases in the middle. This CDR3 reads CASSLGLEVYEQYF. CDR3 bases: TGTGCCAGCAGTTTAGGGCTAGAGGTCTACGAGCAGTACTTC.